This T cell receptor beta chain was sequenced for a study of human T cells and chemical hapten exposure. Specified time point: patch test 2, 6 weeks after DPC sensitization. The treatment here: therapeutic diphenylcyclopropenone sensitization with weekly scalp DPC. Total RNA came from unfractionated whole blood. In the original processing: Samples had a median of around 100,000 TCRs, ranging about 23,224 to 700,000. TCRdb ran MiXCR on the RACE reads and lists one entry per CDR3 protein. TCRdb, not the authors, supplied the V and J calls. There are tens of thousands of distinct CDR3 sequences in the sample; roughly 10% occur only once, and 13% to 15% lies in the top ten. Trimming stripped 2 bases from V and 2 bases from J, with 10 bases between. Looked up from germline, CDR1 is SGHRS and CDR2 is YFSETQ. The CDR3 spans 14 residues.

The clonotype originates from a woman in her thirties with alopecia areata. Some clones in this sample may be carry-over from other donors' samples. The chain couples TRBV5-1 to TRBJ1-2; unclear D gene. This material consisted of whole blood, taken in connection with sensitization to the hapten diphenylcyclopropenone (DPC). The CDR3 DNA follows: TGCGCCAGCAGCTTCACCGACGGGAACTATGGCTACACCTTC. Protein: CASSFTDGNYGYTF.